This TCR beta chain was sequenced during a study of cytomegalovirus exposure and HLA in healthy donors. 60 Vbeta and 13 Jbeta primers were used in PCR. In the source study's methods: In a later analysis, of 70 million to 85 million unique beta chains, some 10 million appeared in at least two donors. TCRdb's table, derived via immunoSEQ multiplex PCR, lists solely in-frame clones and lacks some. V, J and clone size were drawn from that table, and D and trimming were deduced from the DNA. The sample data list about 60,000 clones. Germline lookup yields CDR1 LNHNV and CDR2 YYDKDF (reference sequence). The length of the CDR3 is 15 residues. V was shortened by 1 base and J by 1 base, with 10 bases between the two germline ends.

The V gene is TRBV15, the J gene TRBJ1-1; possibly TRBD1 for D (5 bases). The sequenced material came from PBMCs. The source of this sequence is a woman between 18 and 30 years old in good health and CMV-seronegative. The CDR3 bases are TGTGCCACCAGCAGAGGGGGACTAGGGAACACTGAAGCTTTCTTT. It is translated as CATSRGGLGNTEAFF.